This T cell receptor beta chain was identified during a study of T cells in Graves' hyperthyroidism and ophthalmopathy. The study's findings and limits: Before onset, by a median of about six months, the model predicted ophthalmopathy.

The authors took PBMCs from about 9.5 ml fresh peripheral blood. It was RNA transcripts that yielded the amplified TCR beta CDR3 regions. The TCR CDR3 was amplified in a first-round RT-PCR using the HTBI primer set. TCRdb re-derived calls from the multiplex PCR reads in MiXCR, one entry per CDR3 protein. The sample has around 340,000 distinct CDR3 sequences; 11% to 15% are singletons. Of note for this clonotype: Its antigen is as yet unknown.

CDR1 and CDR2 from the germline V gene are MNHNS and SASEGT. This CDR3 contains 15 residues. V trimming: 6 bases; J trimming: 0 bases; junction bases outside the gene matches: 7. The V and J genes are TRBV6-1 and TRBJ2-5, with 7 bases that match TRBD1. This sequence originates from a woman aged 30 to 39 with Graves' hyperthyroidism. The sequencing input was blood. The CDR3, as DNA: TGTGCCAGCAGGTCCGGGACAGCCAACCAAGAGACCCAGTACTTC. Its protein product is CASRSGTANQETQYF.